This is a list of T cell receptor beta chains from one sample in a study of blood T cell repertoires in COVID-19. Here immunoSEQ multiplex PCR was the method, and the copy in TCRdb shows in-frame clones only, minus some. The sample holds approximately 250,000 clones, around 88% seen once. Input material: PBMCs or T cells enriched from blood (not recorded which). These TCRs come from a woman aged 40 to 49 with acute COVID-19. Each CDR3 is given with its conserved first and last residue. The D gene is left open where the match is weak. Rows may omit the clone size; those that give it use once, few, many or a size class.

D	V	J	size	DNA	CDR3
.	TRBV30	TRBJ2-7	.	TGTGCCCGAGGAGCGGGTCTAGACTACGAGCAGTACTTC	CARGAGLDYEQYF
.	TRBV6-5	TRBJ1-5	.	TGTGCCAGCCGCCACGTAACAGGGTTTGAAAAGCCCCAGCATTTT	CASRHVTGFEKPQHF
.	TRBV27	TRBJ2-1	.	TGTGCCAGCAGTCACTTTGGGACTCTTAAATTCCGGGTCAATGAGCAGTTCTTC	CASSHFGTLKFRVNEQFF
.	TRBV6-2/TRBV6-3	TRBJ1-2	.	TGTGCCAGCAGTTGGGACTTCTATGGCTACACCTTC	CASSWDFYGYTF
.	TRBV28	TRBJ2-1	.	TGTGCCAGCAGAAGTCTAGCGCGTCAGTTCTTC	CASRSLARQFF
TRBD2	TRBV29-1	TRBJ2-1	.	TGCAGCGCCGGGAGGGTAGCGGGCGATGAGCAGTTCTTC	CSAGRVAGDEQFF
TRBD1	TRBV27	TRBJ2-7	.	TGTGCCAGCAGTCCGACAGGGTTGCACTACGAGCAGTACTTC	CASSPTGLHYEQYF
TRBD2	TRBV10-2	TRBJ2-1	.	TGCGCCAGCAGACTAGCGGGAGTTATGAATGAGCAGTTCTTC	CASRLAGVMNEQFF
.	TRBV18	TRBJ2-3	.	TGTGCCAGCTCACCGATCCCGACTGCAGATACGCAGTATTTT	CASSPIPTADTQYF
TRBD1	TRBV3-1/TRBV3-2	TRBJ1-3	.	TGTGCCAGCAGACTACAGGGGGCTTCTGGAAACACCATATATTTT	CASRLQGASGNTIYF
.	TRBV6-5	TRBJ1-6	.	TGTGCCAGCAGTCAGGGGTCCTATAATTCACCCCTCCACTTT	CASSQGSYNSPLHF
.	TRBV30	TRBJ1-1	.	TGTGCCTGGAGTTTTGACACCCAAAGGGGAGCTTTCTTT	CAWSFDTQRGAFF
TRBD2	TRBV18	TRBJ2-1	.	TGTGCCAGCTCACCCGCGGGAGATCCCTCCTACAATGAGCAGTTCTTC	CASSPAGDPSYNEQFF
.	TRBV28	TRBJ1-5	.	TGTGCCAGCAGTTCAGGGAGGTTTCAGCCCCAGCATTTT	CASSSGRFQPQHF
.	TRBV5-6	TRBJ1-4	once	TGTGCCAGCAGCCCAGATAGAGGCAACTTAAATGAAAAACTGTTTTTT	CASSPDRGNLNEKLFF